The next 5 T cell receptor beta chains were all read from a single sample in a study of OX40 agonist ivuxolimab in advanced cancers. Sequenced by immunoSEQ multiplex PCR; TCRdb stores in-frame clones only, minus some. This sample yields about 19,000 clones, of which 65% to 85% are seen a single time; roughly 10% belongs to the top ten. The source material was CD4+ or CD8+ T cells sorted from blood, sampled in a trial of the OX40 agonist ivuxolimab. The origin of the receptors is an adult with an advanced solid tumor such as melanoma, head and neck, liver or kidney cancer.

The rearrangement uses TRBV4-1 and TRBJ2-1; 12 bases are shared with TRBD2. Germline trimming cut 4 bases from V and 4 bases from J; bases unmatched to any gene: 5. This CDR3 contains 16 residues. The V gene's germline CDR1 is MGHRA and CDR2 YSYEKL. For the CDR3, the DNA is TGCGCCAGCAGCCGCGGACTAGCGGGAAGGTACAATGAGCAGTTCTTC. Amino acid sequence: CASSRGLAGRYNEQFF.

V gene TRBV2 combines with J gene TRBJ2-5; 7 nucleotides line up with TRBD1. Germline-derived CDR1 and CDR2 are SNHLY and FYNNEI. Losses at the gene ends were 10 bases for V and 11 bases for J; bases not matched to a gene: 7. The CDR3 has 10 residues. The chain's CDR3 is CATLGGAQYF. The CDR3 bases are TGTGCCACGCTAGGGGGCGCACAGTACTTC.

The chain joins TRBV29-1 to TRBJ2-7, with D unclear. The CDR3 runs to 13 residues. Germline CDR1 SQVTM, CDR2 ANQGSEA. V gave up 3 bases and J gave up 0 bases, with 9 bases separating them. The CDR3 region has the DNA TGCAGCGTTGATGTAGGTCCCTCCTACGAGCAGTACTTC. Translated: CSVDVGPSYEQYF.

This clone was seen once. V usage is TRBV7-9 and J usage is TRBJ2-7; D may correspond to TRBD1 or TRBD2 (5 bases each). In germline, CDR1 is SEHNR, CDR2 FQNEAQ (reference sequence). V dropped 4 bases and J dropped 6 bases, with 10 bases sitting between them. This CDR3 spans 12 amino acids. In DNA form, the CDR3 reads TGTGCCAGCAGCTCTCGGGGCACCGAGCAGTACTTC. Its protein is CASSSRGTEQYF.

CDR3 DNA: TGTGCCAGCAGCCAAGAAGGTAGCGGGAGCTCCTACAATGAGCAGTTCTTC. Its protein is CASSQEGSGSSYNEQFF. The rearrangement uses TRBV4-2 and TRBJ2-1, with 9 bases that match TRBD2. This CDR3 is 17 amino acids long. V trimming: 0 bases; J trimming: 0 bases; junction bases outside the gene matches: 3. Germline V CDR1 and CDR2: LGHNA, YNFKEQ.